The 30 T cell receptor beta chains reported below all come from one sample, sequenced in a study of cytomegalovirus exposure and HLA in healthy donors. The PCR had 60 Vbeta and 13 Jbeta primers. Repertoires were generated with immunoSEQ multiplex PCR, while TCRdb's copy carries only in-frame clones and drops some. The sample has 99,000 or so clones, around four fifths seen once. Material: PBMCs. The receptors stem from a man aged 25 to 45 in good health and CMV-seronegative.

This chain links TRBV5-1 with TRBJ2-7; tentative D call: TRBD2 (5 bases). V shed 0 bases and J shed 2 bases, with 6 bases lying between them. CDR1 and CDR2 from the germline V gene are SGHRS and YFSETQ. This CDR3 comprises 13 residues. CDR3 amino acids: CASSLGSAYEQYF. The DNA of the CDR3 is TGCGCCAGCAGCTTGGGTAGCGCCTACGAGCAGTACTTC.

The genes are TRBV4-1 and TRBJ2-5; TRBD1 matches 9 bases. The J call is in doubt because the DNA end fits TRBJ2-7 better. Per germline, CDR1 MGHRA and CDR2 YSYEKL. The CDR3 extends over 15 amino acids. CDR3 loop: CASSHRGQGIDEQYF. The CDR3 DNA reads TGCGCCAGCAGCCATCGAGGACAGGGGATCGACGAGCAGTACTTC.

This chain uses TRBV5-4 with TRBJ2-5, with TRBD1 identical over 8 bases. Matching the DNA end better, TRBJ2-7 makes the J call doubtful. The CDR3 is made up of 15 amino acids. Germline CDR1 SGHNT, CDR2 YYREEE (reference sequence). CDR3 amino acids: CASSIGQGSTYEQYF. CDR3 nucleotide sequence: TGTGCCAGCAGCATCGGACAGGGCTCAACCTACGAGCAGTACTTC.

The DNA of the CDR3 is TGTGCCAGCAGTTTCGACAGGAACACTGAAGCTTTCTTT. This sequence encodes CASSFDRNTEAFF. V gene TRBV27 combines with J gene TRBJ1-1; weak D call: TRBD1 (5 bases). Germline V gene lookup returns CDR1 MNHEY and CDR2 SMNVEV (reference sequence). The CDR3 is 13 amino acids. The V gene lost 3 bases and the J gene lost 1 base, with 6 bases spanning the gap.

This clone is a singleton in its sample. V gene TRBV5-1 combines with J gene TRBJ1-4; TRBD1 matches 11 bases. V shed 3 bases and J 7 bases; nucleotides not matched to a gene: 5. The germline gives CDR1 SGHRS, CDR2 YFSETQ. The CDR3 has 15 amino acids. The CDR3 nucleotides read TGCGCCAGCAGCTCTTCCGGGACAGGGGGTGAAAAACTGTTTTTT. Translating gives CASSSSGTGGEKLFF.

The chain carries TRBV2 and TRBJ1-2; TRBD1 matches 8 bases. The CDR3 length is 15 residues. Germline V CDR1 and CDR2: SNHLY, FYNNEI. After removal of 1 base from V and 4 bases from J, the junction contained 5 bases not matched to a gene. The CDR3 nucleotides are TGTGCCAGCAGTGAAGGGACAGGGAGGGCCTATGGCTACACCTTC. Residues: CASSEGTGRAYGYTF.

The rearrangement joins TRBV28 to TRBJ2-1; D is perhaps TRBD2 (5 bases). V lost 6 bases to trimming and J lost 6 bases, with 12 bases between them. The CDR3 totals 13 residues. The germline V gene encodes CDR1 MDHEN and CDR2 SYDVKM. In nucleotides, the CDR3 is TGTGCCAGCAGCGTACTAGAAGTCAATGAGCAGTTCTTC. Protein product: CASSVLEVNEQFF.

The chain couples TRBV9 to TRBJ2-1; 11 nucleotides match TRBD2. Losses at the gene ends were 7 bases for V and 7 bases for J; bases not matched to a gene: 10. The CDR3 loop spans 15 amino acids. Looked up from germline, CDR1 is SGDLS and CDR2 is YYNGEE. The CDR3 loop is CASGYSGGAGNEQFF. The DNA of the CDR3 is TGTGCCAGCGGTTATAGCGGGGGGGCCGGAAATGAGCAGTTCTTC. Combining the CDR3 with reference TRBV9 and TRBJ2-1 gives the whole variable domain DSGVTQTPKHLITATGQRVTLRCSPRSGDLSVYWYQQSLDQGLQFLIQYYNGEERAKGNILERFSAQQFPDLHSELNLSSLELGDSALYFCASGYSGGAGNEQFFGPGTRLTVL.

V and J are TRBV7-9 and TRBJ1-4; D is uncertain. The CDR3 sequence is 13 residues long. V dropped 1 base and J dropped 6 bases, with 6 bases sitting between them. CDR1 and CDR2 from the germline V gene are SEHNR and FQNEAQ (reference sequence). The CDR3 nucleotides are TGTGCCAGCAGCTTAGATACAGATGAAAAACTGTTTTTT. It specifies CASSLDTDEKLFF.

This clone was seen a handful of times. The chain couples TRBV5-4 to TRBJ2-3, with 12 nucleotides matching TRBD2. The V segment lost 3 bases and the J segment 0 bases; nucleotides outside the gene matches: 5. The CDR3 is 17 amino acids. Germline CDR1 reads SGHNT; CDR2 reads YYREEE (reference sequence). CDR3 coding DNA: TGTGCCAGCAGCTCTCGGACTAGCGGGACAAGCACAGATACGCAGTATTTT. Residues: CASSSRTSGTSTDTQYF.

This chain uses TRBV4-1 with TRBJ2-1, with D possibly being TRBD1 (6 bases). Germline-derived CDR1 and CDR2 are MGHRA and YSYEKL. The CDR3 length is 17 residues. Trimming took 0 bases from V and 3 from J, leaving 15 bases between them. The CDR3: CASSQETGTINYNEQFF. As DNA, the CDR3 is TGCGCCAGCAGCCAAGAAACCGGGACAATCAACTACAATGAGCAGTTCTTC.

The rearrangement links TRBV12-5 to TRBJ2-1; TRBD1 matches 8 bases. Trimming took 2 bases from V and 9 from J; bases not matched to a gene: 12. CDR1 is LGHNT and CDR2 is FRNRAP in the germline V gene. The CDR3 sequence is 16 residues long. Here the CDR3 DNA reads TGTGCTAGTGGTTTGCCCTCCCCCGGGACAGGAGGTGAGCAGTTCTTC. It is translated as CASGLPSPGTGGEQFF.

J is TRBJ2-7 and V is TRBV7-2; 7 bases align to TRBD1. From germline, CDR1 is SGHTA and CDR2 FQGNSA. The CDR3 is made up of 14 amino acids. Trimming took 5 bases from V and 0 from J; bases not matched to a gene: 4. CDR3 region: CASSQDRFSYEQYF. The CDR3 bases are TGTGCCAGCAGCCAGGACAGGTTCTCCTACGAGCAGTACTTC.

The V gene is TRBV29-1, the J gene TRBJ1-1; weak D call: TRBD1 (6 bases). This CDR3 contains 14 residues. The germline V gene has CDR1 SQVTM and CDR2 ANQGSEA. V was shortened by 0 bases and J by 4 bases, with 12 bases between the two germline ends. Written as DNA, the CDR3 is TGCAGCGTTGAAGAGGTCGGGGGGCTCACTGAAGCTTTCTTT. Its translation is CSVEEVGGLTEAFF.

The V gene is TRBV19, the J gene TRBJ1-5, with 7 positions matching TRBD1. After removal of 5 bases from V and 1 base from J, the junction contained 5 bases not matched to a gene. The germline gives CDR1 LNHDA, CDR2 SQIVND (reference sequence). This CDR3 is 15 amino acids long. The CDR3: CASSFSQGSNQPQHF. CDR3 nucleotides: TGTGCCAGTAGTTTTTCACAGGGGAGCAATCAGCCCCAGCATTTT.

The genes are TRBV11-2 and TRBJ2-6; D unresolved. The length of the CDR3 is 17 residues. CDR1 is SGHAT and CDR2 is FQNNGV in the germline V gene. Trimming took off 2 bases at V and 0 bases at J, with 11 bases between the two ends. The CDR3 sequence: CASSLLQANSGANVLTF. CDR3 nucleotides: TGTGCCAGCAGCTTACTCCAGGCCAACTCTGGGGCCAACGTCCTGACTTTC.

The V call is TRBV5-6, the J call TRBJ2-4; D may be TRBD1 (5 bases). This CDR3 is 11 amino acids long. The germline CDR1 and CDR2 sequences are SGHDT and YYEEEE. Trimming pared 6 bases from V and 10 bases from J, leaving 11 bases between. The CDR3 is CASNSGMIQYF. The CDR3 DNA reads TGTGCCAGCAACTCAGGGATGATTCAGTACTTC.

The chain employs TRBV27 and TRBJ2-2, with D possibly being TRBD1 (5 bases). Germline V gene data show CDR1 as MNHEY and CDR2 as SMNVEV (reference sequence). V shed 1 base and J shed 4 bases, with 13 bases lying between them. The CDR3 is made up of 16 amino acids. As DNA, the CDR3 is TGTGCCAGCAGTTTATTCGGCAGGGTGGCCACCGGGGAGCTGTTTTTT. This sequence encodes CASSLFGRVATGELFF.

This sequence joins TRBV28 and TRBJ2-1; 8 bases agree with TRBD1. There are 16 residues in the CDR3. The trim removed 5 bases at V and 2 bases at J, leaving 8 bases unmatched. Per germline, CDR1 MDHEN and CDR2 SYDVKM. CDR3 protein: CASSTLGQGTYNEQFF. In DNA form, the CDR3 reads TGTGCCAGCAGTACTTTAGGACAGGGAACCTACAATGAGCAGTTCTTC. Based on the CDR3 plus reference TRBV28 and TRBJ2-1, the full variable domain is DVKVTQSSRYLVKRTGEKVFLECVQDMDHENMFWYRQDPGLGLRLIYFSYDVKMKEKGDIPEGYSVSREKKERFSLILESASTNQTSMYLCASSTLGQGTYNEQFFGPGTRLTVL.

The rearrangement links TRBV7-2 to TRBJ1-4; TRBD1 is a possible D gene (5 bases). The CDR3 contains 14 residues. Germline V gene lookup returns CDR1 SGHTA and CDR2 FQGNSA. Trimming removed 0 bases from V and 4 bases from J, with 6 bases in between. The CDR3 region is CASSLAQGNEKLFF. The CDR3 coding sequence is TGTGCCAGCAGCTTAGCCCAGGGTAATGAAAAACTGTTTTTT.

This rearrangement joins TRBV7-8 to TRBJ2-7; 7 bases agree with TRBD1. This CDR3 is built from 14 residues. V gave up 4 bases and J gave up 4 bases; unmatched junction bases: 7. Germline loops: CDR1 SGHVS, CDR2 FQNEAQ. CDR3 protein: CASSYPGTAYEQYF. CDR3 DNA sequence: TGTGCCAGCAGCTACCCCGGGACAGCATACGAGCAGTACTTC. Complete variable domain (other parts from reference TRBV7-8 and TRBJ2-7): GAGVSQSPRYKVAKRGQDVALRCDPISGHVSLFWYQQALGQGPEFLTYFQNEAQLDKSGLPSDRFFAERPEGSVSTLKIQRTQQEDSAVYLCASSYPGTAYEQYFGPGTRLTVT.

The genes are TRBV9 and TRBJ2-6; 9 nucleotides agree with TRBD1. The trim removed 2 bases at V and 0 bases at J, leaving 6 bases unmatched. Germline V gene sequence: CDR1 SGDLS, CDR2 YYNGEE. CDR3 length equals 18 residues. CDR3 nucleotides: TGTGCCAGCAGCGTGAGGGACAGGGCTTTCTCTGGGGCCAACGTCCTGACTTTC. Protein product: CASSVRDRAFSGANVLTF.

The chain links TRBV7-9 to TRBJ1-4; D not resolved. This CDR3 has 14 amino acids. Trimming removed 3 bases from V and 3 bases from J, with 8 bases in between. Germline CDR1 SEHNR, CDR2 FQNEAQ (reference sequence). The CDR3 DNA reads as TGTGCCAGCAGCTTGGCCGAAGCTAATGAAAAACTGTTTTTT. This codes for CASSLAEANEKLFF.

This clone was counted between two and nine times. The J gene is TRBJ1-2, the V gene TRBV4-1, with D perhaps TRBD1 (5 bases). V was trimmed by 0 bases and J by 7 bases, leaving 12 bases between them. The length of the CDR3 is 14 residues. Per germline, CDR1 MGHRA and CDR2 YSYEKL. CDR3 amino acids: CASSQEEGQGGYTF. CDR3 nucleotides: TGCGCCAGCAGCCAAGAGGAGGGGCAAGGTGGCTACACCTTC.

The gene calls are TRBV5-4 and TRBJ2-7; 9 nucleotides agree with TRBD1. The J segment lost 2 bases and the V segment lost 4 bases, leaving 10 bases of the junction unmatched. Germline V lookup: CDR1 SGHNT, CDR2 YYREEE (reference sequence). The CDR3 totals 16 residues. The CDR3 reads CASSAKEGQGAYEQYF. DNA for the CDR3: TGTGCCAGCAGCGCCAAGGAGGGACAGGGTGCCTACGAGCAGTACTTC. Full variable domain (remainder filled in from reference TRBV5-4 and TRBJ2-7): ETGVTQSPTHLIKTRGQQVTLRCSSQSGHNTVSWYQQALGQGPQFIFQYYREEENGRGNFPPRFSGLQFPNYSSELNVNALELDDSALYLCASSAKEGQGAYEQYFGPGTRLTVT.

The chain uses TRBV2 and TRBJ2-7; the D is unclear. There are 15 residues in the CDR3. Germline V gene lookup returns CDR1 SNHLY and CDR2 FYNNEI. The ends were cut back, 1 base at V and 7 bases at J, with 17 bases in the middle. CDR3 region: CASSEGGFPGKEQYF. CDR3 coding DNA: TGTGCCAGCAGTGAAGGAGGCTTTCCTGGTAAGGAGCAGTACTTC.

The chain links TRBV18 to TRBJ2-1, with 8 bases matching TRBD2. The CDR3 totals 13 residues. CDR1 and CDR2 (germline): KGHSH, LQKENI. The J segment lost 9 bases and the V segment lost 3 bases, leaving 4 bases of the junction unmatched. CDR3 bases: TGTGCCAGCTCACCCGTACTAGCGGTTGAGCAGTTCTTC. It translates to CASSPVLAVEQFF. The entire variable domain, with the rest obtained from reference TRBV18 and TRBJ2-1, is as follows: NAGVMQNPRHLVRRRGQEARLRCSPMKGHSHVYWYRQLPEEGLKFMVYLQKENIIDESGMPKERFSAEFPKEGPSILRIQQVVRGDSAAYFCASSPVLAVEQFFGPGTRLTVL.

The chain joins TRBV29-1 to TRBJ2-5; 10 bases fit TRBD1. After removal of 6 bases from V and 5 bases from J, the junction contained 6 bases not matched to a gene. The CDR3 runs to 13 residues. The germline V gene has CDR1 SQVTM and CDR2 ANQGSEA. The CDR3 loop is CSVVDRGLETQYF. CDR3 coding DNA: TGCAGCGTGGTTGACAGGGGGCTTGAGACCCAGTACTTC.

The chain combines TRBV7-9 with TRBJ1-1; 8 bases are a match to TRBD1. The ends lost 2 bases at V and 6 bases at J; junction bases unmatched: 11. CDR1 and CDR2 (germline): SEHNR, FQNEAQ (reference sequence). The CDR3 extends over 16 amino acids. In DNA form, the CDR3 reads TGTGCCAGCAGCTTAACCTCGCGGTACAGGGGGGCTGAAGCTTTCTTT. Translating gives CASSLTSRYRGAEAFF. Using reference TRBV7-9 and TRBJ1-1 for the parts outside the CDR3, the full variable domain is DTGVSQNPRHKITKRGQNVTFRCDPISEHNRLYWYRQTLGQGPEFLTYFQNEAQLEKSRLLSDRFSAERPKGSFSTLEIQRTEQGDSAMYLCASSLTSRYRGAEAFFGQGTRLTVV.

V is TRBV4-3 and J is TRBJ1-6, with 9 bases aligning to TRBD1. The CDR3 has 18 residues. V shed 3 bases and J 7 bases; nucleotides not matched to a gene: 13. Germline-derived CDR1 and CDR2 are LGHNA and YSLEER. The CDR3 region has the DNA TGCGCCAGCAGCCATCGCCGAACAGGGGGCGATTTCAATTCACCCCTCCACTTT. Amino acid sequence: CASSHRRTGGDFNSPLHF.